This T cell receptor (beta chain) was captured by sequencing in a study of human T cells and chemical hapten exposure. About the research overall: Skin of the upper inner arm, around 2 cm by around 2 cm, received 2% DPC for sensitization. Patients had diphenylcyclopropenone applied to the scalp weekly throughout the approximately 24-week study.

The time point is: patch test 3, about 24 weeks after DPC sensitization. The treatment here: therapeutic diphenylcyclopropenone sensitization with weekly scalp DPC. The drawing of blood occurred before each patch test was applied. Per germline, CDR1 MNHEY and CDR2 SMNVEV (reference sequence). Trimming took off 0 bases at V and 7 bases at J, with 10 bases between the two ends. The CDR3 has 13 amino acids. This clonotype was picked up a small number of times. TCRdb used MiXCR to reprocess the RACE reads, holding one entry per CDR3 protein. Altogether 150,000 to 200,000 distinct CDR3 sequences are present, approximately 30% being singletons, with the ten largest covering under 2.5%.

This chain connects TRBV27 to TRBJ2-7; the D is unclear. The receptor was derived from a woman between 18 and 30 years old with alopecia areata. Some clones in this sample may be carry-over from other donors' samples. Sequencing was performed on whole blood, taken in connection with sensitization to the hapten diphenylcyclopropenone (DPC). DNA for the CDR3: TGTGCCAGCAGTTTATCTAGTCTGGGTGAGCAGTACTTC. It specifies CASSLSSLGEQYF.